There are many counts of the clone carrying this TCR beta chain. Its antigen is still unknown. It was template switching that added a universal primer site, and there were unique molecular identifiers on the cDNA. One entry per CDR3 protein results from TCRdb running MiXCR on the 5' RACE reads. The sample lists 1.5 million to 2 million distinct CDR3 sequences, roughly 35% occurring once. This CDR3 contains 15 residues. The V segment lost 5 bases and the J segment 2 bases; nucleotides outside the gene matches: 5. This sample was included in a study of identical twins. General study points: Carriage of fewer insertions was seen in abundant cord blood beta clonotypes, whereas memory repertoires showed none. There was more out-of-frame TCR alpha sharing in monozygotic twins than models estimated.

The chain employs TRBV12-3 or TRBV12-4 and TRBJ2-4; 8 nucleotides line up with TRBD1. Specimen: cord blood. This clonotype originated in a newborn girl in good health. The CDR3 region is CASSADRGTKNIQYF. CDR3 DNA: TGTGCCAGCAGTGCCGACAGGGGAACCAAAAACATTCAGTACTTC.